The 6 T cell receptor beta chains below come from one sample, sequenced in a study of cytomegalovirus exposure and HLA in healthy donors. The PCR made use of 60 Vbeta and 13 Jbeta primers. Measured with immunoSEQ multiplex PCR; TCRdb has only the in-frame clones, and not every one. The repertoire has roughly 130,000 clones, approximately 84% of them found once; the top ten carry around 2%. What was sequenced was PBMCs. Every receptor here comes from a woman aged 40 to 50 in good health and CMV-seronegative.

The V gene is TRBV6-5, the J gene TRBJ1-2, with 9 bases fitting TRBD1. With V trimmed by 5 bases and J by 7 bases, 5 bases remained unmatched. The length of the CDR3 is 13 residues. Germline values: CDR1 MNHEY, CDR2 SVGAGI. The DNA for the CDR3 is TGTGCCAGCAGTCGGGACAGGGATGGTGGCTACACCTTC. Residues: CASSRDRDGGYTF.

This chain joins TRBV5-1 and TRBJ2-1; maybe TRBD2 (5 bases). The ends were cut back, 4 bases at V and 7 bases at J, with 12 bases in the middle. Per the germline V gene, CDR1 is SGHRS and CDR2 is YFSETQ. The CDR3 has 13 residues. The CDR3 spells CASSALDSNEQFF. CDR3 DNA: TGCGCCAGCAGCGCCCTGGACTCGAATGAGCAGTTCTTC.

This chain connects TRBV14 to TRBJ2-6, with 7 positions matching TRBD1. V was clipped by 5 bases and J by 0 bases; unmatched bases: 7. Germline assignment: CDR1 SGHDN and CDR2 FVKESK. There are 17 residues in the CDR3. The chain's CDR3 is CASSFGQAFSGANVLTF. The DNA of the CDR3 is TGTGCCAGCAGCTTCGGACAGGCGTTCTCTGGGGCCAACGTCCTGACTTTC.

The gene calls are TRBV27 and TRBJ1-2; D gene uncertain. This CDR3 contains 17 residues. Trimming removed 4 bases from V and 1 base from J, with 19 bases in between. Looked up from germline, CDR1 is MNHEY and CDR2 is SMNVEV (reference sequence). Here the CDR3 DNA reads TGTGCCAGCAGTTCCGGAGTAGCGCACCCTCTTAACTATGGCTACACCTTC. This codes for CASSSGVAHPLNYGYTF.

The chain carries TRBV5-1 and TRBJ2-2; 9 bases fit TRBD2. V shed 3 bases, J shed 7 bases, and the junction held 10 bases outside the gene matches. Germline CDR1 is SGHRS and CDR2 is YFSETQ. CDR3 length equals 16 residues. The CDR3 region has the DNA TGCGCCAGCAGCTCCTCGGCGGGAGGGCTCGGCGGGGAGCTGTTTTTT. Translated, it gives CASSSSAGGLGGELFF.

V and J are TRBV10-3 and TRBJ1-4; D is perhaps TRBD1 (6 bases). This CDR3 spans 15 amino acids. V was clipped by 2 bases and J by 3 bases, with 10 bases between them. CDR1 is ENHRY and CDR2 is SYGVKD in the germline V gene. The DNA for the CDR3 is TGTGCCATCAGTGAGGGGGGGGGCTCTAATGAAAAACTGTTTTTT. Amino acid sequence: CAISEGGGSNEKLFF.